This record looks at one T cell receptor beta chain sequence and its context. Antigen specificity is unknown. Donation came from healthy Caucasian individuals in Russia who were aged roughly 6 to 95. Whenever a sample was processed, at least 6.5 million PBMCs were isolated. Germline CDR1 MNHNY, CDR2 SVGAGI (reference sequence). The trim removed 5 bases at V and 8 bases at J, leaving 11 bases unmatched. The CDR3 is 15 residues long. This entry comes from a study of blood T cells in healthy people across ages. Notes on the study in general: A roughly linear fall in TCR beta diversity per million T cells was seen with increasing age.

A sample-barcoded 5' primer and a J-beta primer mix were used in a second PCR of about 7 to 12 cycles. TCRdb itself ran the 5' RACE reads through MiXCR, one entry per CDR3 protein. Among roughly 1.5 million distinct CDR3 sequences, roughly 43% were seen once, and the ten largest hold around 4%. The sequenced sample was blood. This receptor was taken from a woman between 18 and 29 years old in good health. The genes are TRBV6-6 and TRBJ2-1; 8 bases align to TRBD1. The CDR3 sequence: CASSRTGTFGDEQFF. For the CDR3, the DNA is TGTGCCAGCAGTAGGACAGGGACCTTTGGGGATGAGCAGTTCTTC.